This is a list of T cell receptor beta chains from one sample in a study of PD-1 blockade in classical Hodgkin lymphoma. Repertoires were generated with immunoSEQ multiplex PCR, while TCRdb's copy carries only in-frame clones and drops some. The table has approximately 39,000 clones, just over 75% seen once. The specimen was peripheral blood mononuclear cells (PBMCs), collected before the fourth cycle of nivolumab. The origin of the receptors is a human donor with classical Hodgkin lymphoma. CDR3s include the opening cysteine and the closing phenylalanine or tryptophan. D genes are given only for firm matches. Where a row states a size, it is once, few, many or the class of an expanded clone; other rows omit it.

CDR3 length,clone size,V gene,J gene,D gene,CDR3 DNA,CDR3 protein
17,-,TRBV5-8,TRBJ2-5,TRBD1,TGTGCCAGCAGCCCCGGGACAGAAAGATTCGGTCGAGAGACCCAGTACTTC,CASSPGTERFGRETQYF
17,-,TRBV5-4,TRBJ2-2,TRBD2,TGTGCCAGCAGCTTGGGTGGGCTAGCGGGGGTGACCGGGGAGCTGTTTTTT,CASSLGGLAGVTGELFF
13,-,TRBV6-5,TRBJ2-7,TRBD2,TGTGCCAGCAGTTATCAACTAGCGGGGGAGCAGTACTTC,CASSYQLAGEQYF
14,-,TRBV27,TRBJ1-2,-,TGTGCCAGCAGTTTAACGGCAAAGATCTACGGCTACACCTTC,CASSLTAKIYGYTF
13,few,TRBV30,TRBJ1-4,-,TGTGCCTGTACAGGAGGGGGGAGTGAAAAACTGTTTTTT,CACTGGGSEKLFF
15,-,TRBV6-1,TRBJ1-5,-,TGTGCCAGCAGGGTTTATAGGGAGGGGAATCAGCCCCAGCATTTT,CASRVYREGNQPQHF
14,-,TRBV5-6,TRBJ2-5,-,TGTGCCAGCACCTCTAGGGGAGGAATAGAGACCCAGTACTTC,CASTSRGGIETQYF
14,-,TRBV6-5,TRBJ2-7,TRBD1,TGTGCCAGCAGTATAAGACAGGGTCGGTACGAGCAGTACTTC,CASSIRQGRYEQYF
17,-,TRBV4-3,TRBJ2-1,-,TGCGCCAGCAGCCAAGAGTGGAAGCATCCCTCCTACAATGAGCAGTTCTTC,CASSQEWKHPSYNEQFF
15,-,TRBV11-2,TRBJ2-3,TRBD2,TGTGCCAGCAGCTTAGCGGGGGGGAGGGCAGATACGCAGTATTTT,CASSLAGGRADTQYF
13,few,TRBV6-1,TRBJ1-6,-,TGTGCCAGCAGTCCCCGGACCCAGACACCCCTCCACTTT,CASSPRTQTPLHF
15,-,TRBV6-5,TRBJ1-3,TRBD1,TGTGCCAGCAGTCAGGACAGGGTGTCTGGAAACACCATATATTTT,CASSQDRVSGNTIYF
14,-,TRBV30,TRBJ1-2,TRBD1,TGTGCCTGGAGTGTACATGGGACAGTGTATGGCTACACCTTC,CAWSVHGTVYGYTF
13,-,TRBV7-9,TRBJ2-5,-,TGTGCCAGCGCGGGCCCGGCGGGAGAGACCCAGTACTTC,CASAGPAGETQYF
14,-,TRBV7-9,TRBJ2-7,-,TGTGCCAGCAGCTTAGGTGGAGTTCTCTACGAGCAGTACTTC,CASSLGGVLYEQYF
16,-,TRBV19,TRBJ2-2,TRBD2,TGTGCCAGTAGTATTAGTAGCGGGGGGACCACCGGGGAGCTGTTTTTT,CASSISSGGTTGELFF
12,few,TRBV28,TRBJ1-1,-,TGTGCCAGCAGTTTATACATGGGTGAAGCTTTCTTT,CASSLYMGEAFF
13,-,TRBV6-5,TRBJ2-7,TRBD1,TGTGCCAGCAGTCGGACAGGTACCTACGAGCAGTACTTC,CASSRTGTYEQYF
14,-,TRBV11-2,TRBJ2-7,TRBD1,TGTGCCAGCAGCGAAAGACAGGGTCCCGGCGAGCAGTACTTC,CASSERQGPGEQYF
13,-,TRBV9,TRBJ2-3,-,TGTGCCAGCAGCGGCCCCCCCACAGATACGCAGTATTTT,CASSGPPTDTQYF
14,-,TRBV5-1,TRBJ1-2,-,TGCGCCAGCAGCTTGGACGGGGCCGAGATGGGCTACACCTTC,CASSLDGAEMGYTF
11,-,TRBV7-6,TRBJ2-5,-,TGTGCCAGCAGCACGGAAGAGACCCAGTACTTC,CASSTEETQYF
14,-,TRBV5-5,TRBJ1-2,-,TGTGCCAGCAGTCGGGCAGGCGTTGTCTATGGCTACACCTTC,CASSRAGVVYGYTF
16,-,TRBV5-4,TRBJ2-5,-,TGTGCCAGCAGCTCCCAACTCGGCGGCAACCAAGAGACCCAGTACTTC,CASSSQLGGNQETQYF
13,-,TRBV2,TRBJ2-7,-,TGTGCCAGCACTAACAGGTTCTCCTACGAGCAGTACTTC,CASTNRFSYEQYF
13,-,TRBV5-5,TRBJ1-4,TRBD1,TGTGCCAGCAGCTTGGCAGGGGGCGAAAAACTGTTTTTT,CASSLAGGEKLFF
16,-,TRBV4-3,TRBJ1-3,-,TGCGCCAGCAGCCAAGATACAGGGAGCTCTGGAAACACCATATATTTT,CASSQDTGSSGNTIYF
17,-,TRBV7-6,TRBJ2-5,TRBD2,TGTGCCAGCAGCTTAGGGCTAGCGGGAGATCCCGGGGAGACCCAGTACTTC,CASSLGLAGDPGETQYF
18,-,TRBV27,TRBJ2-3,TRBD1,TGTGCCAGCAGTTTGAACCCCCCCGGGACAGGGGTGGAGGATACGCAGTATTTT,CASSLNPPGTGVEDTQYF